Presented here are 27 T cell receptor beta chains from one specimen sequenced in a study of siplizumab effects on memory and regulatory T cells. Sequencing used immunoSEQ multiplex PCR; TCRdb keeps in-frame clones, though not all of them. The table has about 82,000 clones, roughly 87% seen once. Source material: Tregs sorted from blood. The receptors shown here come from a human donor in good health.

This chain uses TRBV4-2 with TRBJ1-3; a weak D match, TRBD1 (5 bases). From germline, CDR1 is LGHNA and CDR2 YNFKEQ. V was cut by 0 bases and J by 3 bases, with 9 bases left in between. The CDR3 spans 15 residues. In DNA form, the CDR3 reads TGTGCCAGCAGCCAAGATGGGGGGGGTGGAAACACCATATATTTT. Amino acid sequence: CASSQDGGGGNTIYF.

This chain uses TRBV7-9 with TRBJ1-6, with 10 positions matching TRBD1. V lost 4 bases and J lost 5; bases outside the gene matches: 5. This CDR3 has 16 amino acids. Germline V gives CDR1 SEHNR, CDR2 FQNEAQ (reference sequence). The CDR3 DNA is TGTGCCAGCAGCTCCTGGGGGACAGGGGATAATTCACCCCTCCACTTT. It encodes CASSSWGTGDNSPLHF.

This rearrangement joins TRBV9 to TRBJ1-6; 10 positions agree with TRBD1. The germline V gene has CDR1 SGDLS and CDR2 YYNGEE. Trimming took 3 bases from V and 10 from J; bases not matched to a gene: 7. This CDR3 comprises 15 residues. CDR3 loop: CASSAGTGVGSPLHF. CDR3 in DNA: TGTGCCAGCAGCGCCGGGACAGGGGTTGGATCACCCCTCCACTTT.

The V gene is TRBV7-9, the J gene TRBJ1-2; TRBD1 might be the D (6 bases). Per the germline V gene, CDR1 is SEHNR and CDR2 is FQNEAQ (reference sequence). This CDR3 comprises 13 residues. The ends were cut back, 3 bases at V and 5 bases at J, with 10 bases in the middle. CDR3: CASSFNREYGYTF. CDR3 nucleotides: TGTGCCAGCAGCTTTAACAGGGAATATGGCTACACCTTC.

The rearrangement joins TRBV28 to TRBJ2-7; the match to TRBD1 covers 9 bases. J gave up 4 bases and V 1 base, and 5 bases lay outside the gene matches. Germline-derived CDR1 and CDR2 are MDHEN and SYDVKM. The CDR3 is 15 residues long. In DNA, the CDR3 is TGTGCCAGCAGTTTATTCGGGACAGGGTCATACGAGCAGTACTTC. Translation gives CASSLFGTGSYEQYF.

The chain employs TRBV5-4 and TRBJ1-2; D may be TRBD1 (5 bases). The CDR3 spans 15 residues. The germline V gene encodes CDR1 SGHNT and CDR2 YYREEE (reference sequence). Deletions cut 0 bases from V and 4 bases from J, with 13 bases between. CDR3 nucleotide sequence: TGTGCCAGCAGCTTGGAAGGGGCCCTGGGCTATGGCTACACCTTC. Amino acid sequence: CASSLEGALGYGYTF.

V and J are TRBV11-2 and TRBJ1-1; D is uncertain. Germline V gene sequence: CDR1 SGHAT, CDR2 FQNNGV. The CDR3 is 15 residues long. V lost 3 bases and J 0 bases, leaving 11 bases between the germline ends. The CDR3 sequence: CASSFYPGMNTEAFF. The CDR3 DNA sequence: TGTGCCAGCAGCTTCTATCCAGGCATGAACACTGAAGCTTTCTTT.

The chain uses TRBV21-1 and TRBJ1-2. TRBV21-1 is given as a pseudogene. The CDR3 contains 12 residues. Written as DNA, the CDR3 is TGTGCCAGCAGCAAAGGGGACGGTGGCTACACCTTC. Residues: CASSKGDGGYTF.

The rearrangement joins TRBV19 to TRBJ1-5; D is possibly TRBD1 (5 bases). V was pared by 6 bases and J by 0 bases, with 15 bases between. Germline CDR1 reads LNHDA; CDR2 reads SQIVND (reference sequence). This CDR3 spans 16 amino acids. This chain's CDR3 is CASRTRGFYSNQPQHF. CDR3 nucleotides: TGTGCCAGTAGAACGCGGGGCTTCTATAGCAATCAGCCCCAGCATTTT. The full variable domain, with the rest looked up from reference TRBV19 and TRBJ1-5, is DGGITQSPKYLFRKEGQNVTLSCEQNLNHDAMYWYRQDPGQGLRLIYYSQIVNDFQKGDIAEGYSVSREKKESFPLTVTSAQKNPTAFYLCASRTRGFYSNQPQHFGDGTRLSIL.

The J gene is TRBJ2-7, the V gene TRBV4-2; D remains ambiguous. V shed 2 bases and J shed 6 bases, with 14 bases lying between them. Germline CDR1 and CDR2: LGHNA and YNFKEQ. CDR3 length: 14 residues. CDR3 sequence reads: CASSQLRNGGEQYF. In nucleotides, the CDR3 is TGTGCCAGCAGCCAACTTCGGAACGGTGGCGAGCAGTACTTC.

As regards this clone: Other DNA sequences in this specimen translate into the identical CDR3. The rearrangement uses TRBV5-1 and TRBJ2-5; 8 nucleotides agree with TRBD1. Germline CDR1 SGHRS, CDR2 YFSETQ. Trimming removed 2 bases from V and 8 bases from J; junction bases left unmatched: 5. This CDR3 is built from 13 residues. The CDR3 DNA reads as TGCGCCAGCAGCTTCTCGGGACAGGAAACCCAGTACTTC. This codes for CASSFSGQETQYF.

The V and J genes are TRBV4-3 and TRBJ1-6; D gene ambiguous. This CDR3 has 15 amino acids. V dropped 0 bases and J dropped 10 bases, with 13 bases sitting between them. The germline V gene encodes CDR1 LGHNA and CDR2 YSLEER. CDR3: CASSQDTAERSPLHF. The CDR3 nucleotides read TGCGCCAGCAGCCAAGATACGGCAGAAAGATCACCCCTCCACTTT.

J is TRBJ1-5 and V is TRBV7-2; 7 bases are a match to TRBD1. This CDR3 comprises 15 residues. Trimming removed 7 bases from V and 5 bases from J; junction bases left unmatched: 11. The germline V gene has CDR1 SGHTA and CDR2 FQGNSA. CDR3 loop: CASNSQGGFDQPQHF. The CDR3 DNA follows: TGTGCCAGCAACTCTCAGGGGGGTTTCGATCAGCCCCAGCATTTT.

The rearrangement links TRBV6-6 to TRBJ1-4, with a tentative D call TRBD1 (6 bases). Trimming left V 8 bases short and J 8 bases short, with 21 bases between. Germline CDR1 is MNHNY and CDR2 is SVGAGI (reference sequence). CDR3 length: 15 residues. CDR3 DNA: TGTGCCAGCTCTGACGAAAGGGGGTGGAGAGAAAAACTGTTTTTT. Amino acids: CASSDERGWREKLFF.

V is TRBV6-5 and J is TRBJ1-1; D is undetermined. The V end was cut by 3 bases, the J end by 7 bases, with 12 bases between. The CDR3 sequence is 13 residues long. Germline loops: CDR1 MNHEY, CDR2 SVGAGI. The CDR3 sequence: CASSYRPSGEAFF. For the CDR3, the DNA is TGTGCCAGCAGTTATAGGCCTAGCGGTGAAGCTTTCTTT.

The chain joins TRBV7-9 to TRBJ1-1; D might be TRBD1 (6 bases). The V and J ends lost 8 bases and 1 base respectively, with 17 bases between them. The CDR3 length is 15 residues. CDR1 and CDR2 from the germline V gene are SEHNR and FQNEAQ (reference sequence). CDR3 bases: TGTGCCAGCGCTTCTCCGAGGACAGAGAACACTGAAGCTTTCTTT. It specifies CASASPRTENTEAFF.

The chain joins TRBV6-1 to TRBJ2-3; D may correspond to TRBD1 or TRBD2 (6 bases each). There are 15 residues in the CDR3. V was trimmed by 1 base and J by 6 bases, leaving 14 bases between them. CDR1 is MNHNS, CDR2 SASEGT, per germline. The CDR3 spells CASSEDTGRFDTQYF. The CDR3 region has the DNA TGTGCCAGCAGTGAAGATACAGGGAGGTTCGATACGCAGTATTTT.

This clone has more than one count but fewer than ten. This chain links TRBV19 with TRBJ2-6, with 11 bases that match TRBD1. CDR3 size: 18 residues. The junction had 7 bases not matched to a gene; V was cut back by 2 bases and J by 4 bases. Germline CDR1 reads LNHDA; CDR2 reads SQIVND (reference sequence). The CDR3 protein is CASSITGQGASGANVLTF. The CDR3 nucleotides read TGTGCCAGTAGTATAACCGGACAGGGGGCATCGGGGGCCAACGTCCTGACTTTC.

This clone was observed once. The chain uses TRBV6-5 and TRBJ2-2; TRBD2 agrees at 8 bases. The CDR3 runs 15 residues. The V gene's germline CDR1 is MNHEY and CDR2 SVGAGI. Germline trimming cut 4 bases from V and 4 bases from J; bases unmatched to any gene: 5. The CDR3 nucleotides read TGTGCCAGCAGTTTAGCGGGGAGCGGCACCGGGGAGCTGTTTTTT. This encodes CASSLAGSGTGELFF.

The chain uses TRBV27 and TRBJ2-1; 10 bases line up with TRBD1. This CDR3 contains 17 residues. Germline loops: CDR1 MNHEY, CDR2 SMNVEV (reference sequence). V lost 5 bases and J lost 7; bases outside the gene matches: 14. This CDR3 is CASSKRLGTGVENEQFF. Here the CDR3 DNA reads TGTGCCAGCAGTAAGCGTCTTGGGACAGGGGTGGAAAATGAGCAGTTCTTC.

V is TRBV10-3 and J is TRBJ2-1; 7 bases map to TRBD2. The junction had 7 bases not matched to a gene; V was cut back by 8 bases and J by 6 bases. Per the germline V gene, CDR1 is ENHRY and CDR2 is SYGVKD. The CDR3 consists of 13 residues. The CDR3 nucleotides read TGTGCCATCGGGCCGCGGGAGCGCAATGAGCAGTTCTTC. Translated: CAIGPRERNEQFF.

CDR3 nucleotide sequence: TGTGCCTGGAGAAACGAGGGGGAGCTGTTTTTT. Residues: CAWRNEGELFF. The V gene is TRBV30, the J gene TRBJ2-2; no reliable D call. Germline CDR1 is GTSNPN and CDR2 is SVGIG (reference sequence). With 3 bases removed from V and 8 bases from J, the gap between germline ends came to 7 bases. This CDR3 region has 11 residues.

This chain joins TRBV7-2 and TRBJ2-3; no definite D call. The V gene lost 2 bases and the J gene lost 6 bases, with 6 bases spanning the gap. The CDR3 totals 12 residues. CDR1 is SGHTA and CDR2 is FQGNSA in the germline V gene. CDR3 protein: CASSLIGDTQYF. The CDR3, as DNA: TGTGCCAGCAGCTTAATCGGGGATACGCAGTATTTT.

The J gene is TRBJ2-5, the V gene TRBV25-1; 10 bases are shared with TRBD2. V was clipped by 4 bases and J by 4 bases; unmatched bases: 6. Germline CDR1 and CDR2: MGHDK and SYGVNS. The CDR3 is made up of 15 amino acids. CDR3 loop: CASSVGTSAGETQYF. The CDR3 nucleotides read TGTGCCAGCAGTGTCGGGACTAGCGCGGGAGAGACCCAGTACTTC.

This clone has a single count. CDR3 in amino acids: CASRPGRGGGNTEAFF. The CDR3 nucleotides read TGTGCCAGCAGGCCAGGCAGGGGCGGGGGGAACACTGAAGCTTTCTTT. V is TRBV27 and J is TRBJ1-1, with D possibly TRBD1 on 6 matching bases. Germline V gives CDR1 MNHEY, CDR2 SMNVEV (reference sequence). Trimming took 6 bases from V and 1 from J, leaving 18 bases between them. The CDR3 is made up of 16 amino acids.

This clone was seen just once. The rearrangement uses TRBV11-2 and TRBJ2-7; possible D gene TRBD1, 5 bases. The CDR3 is made up of 15 amino acids. The V end was cut by 2 bases, the J end by 3 bases, with 14 bases between. Germline values: CDR1 SGHAT, CDR2 FQNNGV. CDR3 sequence: CASSLPSWGSYEQYF. CDR3 DNA sequence: TGTGCCAGCAGCTTACCATCATGGGGCAGCTACGAGCAGTACTTC.

The rearrangement uses TRBV7-2 and TRBJ2-5; no definite D call. The CDR3 is 11 amino acids. V was pared by 5 bases and J by 5 bases, with 6 bases between. Germline CDR1 is SGHTA and CDR2 is FQGNSA. The CDR3 region has the DNA TGTGCCAGCAGCCAATTGGAGACCCAGTACTTC. Translating it yields CASSQLETQYF.